This T cell receptor beta chain was obtained from a study of beta chain features in type 1 diabetes. Study in general: Healthy donors, compared against patients, showed similar age, gender and cell yields. Notes on the study in general: A cDNA-based sequencing approach could over-represent cells with high TCR expression. TCRB CDR3s were moderately but significantly shorter in Type 1 diabetes patients in all four CD4+ subsets. Sampled from patients, naive, central memory and Treg TCRB repertoires appeared more similar than those sampled from healthy donors.

As for this clone: What it binds is unknown.

The sequenced template was cDNA made from the entire isolated RNA. Generated by immunoSEQ multiplex PCR, the TCRdb table keeps only in-frame clones and is missing some. Of over 150,000 clones in the sample, about 8.1% are singletons; the top ten hold 0.65%. V lost 5 bases to trimming and J lost 7 bases, with 20 bases between them. Per germline, CDR1 SEHNR and CDR2 FQNEAQ (reference sequence). The CDR3 is made up of 15 amino acids. The chain joins TRBV7-9 to TRBJ1-2; D remains unclear. This sequence originates from a man aged 18 to 30 in good health. The sample consisted of central memory CD4+ T cells from blood. The CDR3 spells CASSTQKSVATGYTF. In DNA, the CDR3 is TGTGCCAGCAGCACACAGAAGTCGGTCGCGACTGGCTACACCTTC. Full variable domain (rest looked up from reference TRBV7-9 and TRBJ1-2): DTGVSQNPRHKITKRGQNVTFRCDPISEHNRLYWYRQTLGQGPEFLTYFQNEAQLEKSRLLSDRFSAERPKGSFSTLEIQRTEQGDSAMYLCASSTQKSVATGYTFGSGTRLTVV.